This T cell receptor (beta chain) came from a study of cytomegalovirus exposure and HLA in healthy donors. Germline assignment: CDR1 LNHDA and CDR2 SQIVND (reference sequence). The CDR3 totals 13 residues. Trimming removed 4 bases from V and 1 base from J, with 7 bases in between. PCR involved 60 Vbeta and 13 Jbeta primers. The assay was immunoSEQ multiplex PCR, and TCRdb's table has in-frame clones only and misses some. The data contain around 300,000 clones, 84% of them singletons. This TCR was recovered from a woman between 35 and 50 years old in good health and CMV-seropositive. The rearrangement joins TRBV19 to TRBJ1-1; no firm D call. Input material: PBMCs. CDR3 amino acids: CASSSQENTEAFF. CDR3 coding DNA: TGTGCCAGTAGTAGTCAGGAGAACACTGAAGCTTTCTTT.